The 18 T cell receptor beta chains below were found in one sample sequenced in a study of blood T cell repertoires in COVID-19. Sequencing used immunoSEQ multiplex PCR; TCRdb keeps in-frame clones, though not all of them. The sample consists of 100,000 to 150,000 clones, 70% to 90% of them appearing once. The material sequenced was peripheral blood. The origin of the receptors is a human donor in a cohort sampled during active COVID-19.

This clone has more than one count but fewer than ten. The chain employs TRBV6-5 and TRBJ2-3; 11 nucleotides line up with TRBD2. Germline assignment: CDR1 MNHEY and CDR2 SVGAGI. J lost 4 bases, V lost 6 bases, and 6 bases had no gene match. This CDR3 region has 15 residues. CDR3 nucleotide sequence: TGTGCCAGCAGAGATAGCGGGGGGGCTTCAGATACGCAGTATTTT. Residues: CASRDSGGASDTQYF.

V is TRBV10-3 and J is TRBJ2-6; D gene unclear. This CDR3 contains 14 residues. V was cut by 6 bases and J by 0 bases, with 6 bases left in between. Germline CDR1 reads ENHRY; CDR2 reads SYGVKD. In nucleotides, the CDR3 is TGTGCCATCAGACGGTCCTCTGGGGCCAACGTCCTGACTTTC. This gives the protein CAIRRSSGANVLTF.

This chain links TRBV4-1 with TRBJ2-7, with 8 bases identical to TRBD2. This CDR3 is 17 amino acids long. Per germline, CDR1 MGHRA and CDR2 YSYEKL. V shed 2 bases and J 1 base; nucleotides not matched to a gene: 10. The CDR3 region is CASSQTSSGRLSYEQYF. The CDR3 DNA follows: TGCGCCAGCAGCCAAACCTCAAGCGGGAGACTATCCTACGAGCAGTACTTC.

The CDR3 reads CASSSIWDRQKSGYTF. The DNA for the CDR3 is TGTGCCAGTAGCTCTATCTGGGACAGGCAAAAATCTGGCTACACCTTC. This sequence joins TRBV19 and TRBJ1-2, with 8 bases matching TRBD1. CDR1 and CDR2 (germline): LNHDA, SQIVND (reference sequence). J lost 7 bases, V lost 6 bases, and 16 bases had no gene match. The CDR3 has 16 amino acids.

Concerning this clone: Different DNA sequences within this sample yield the same CDR3. The chain has TRBV28 and TRBJ1-2, with a weak D call TRBD1 (5 bases). In germline, CDR1 is MDHEN, CDR2 SYDVKM. The V gene lost 5 bases and the J gene lost 0 bases, with 7 bases spanning the gap. The CDR3 covers 13 residues. The CDR3: CASSGAANYGYTF. The CDR3 DNA reads TGTGCCAGCAGTGGGGCGGCTAACTATGGCTACACCTTC.

This chain connects TRBV3-1 (or the pseudogene TRBV3-2) to TRBJ2-7; D possibly corresponds to TRBD1 (5 bases). The CDR3 has 15 residues. V gave up 1 base and J gave up 4 bases, with 14 bases separating them. The germline gives CDR1 LGHDT, CDR2 YNNKEL (reference sequence). The CDR3 region has the DNA TGTGCCAGCAGCCAAGGTGGGGCTAGATCGTACGAGCAGTACTTC. It is translated as CASSQGGARSYEQYF.

The chain links TRBV20-1 to TRBJ2-7; D is unclear. V was trimmed by 3 bases and J by 4 bases, leaving 7 bases between them. The CDR3 spans 11 residues. In germline, CDR1 is DFQATT, CDR2 SNEGSKA (reference sequence). CDR3 DNA sequence: TGCAGTGCTAGCCCCCTGTACGAGCAGTACTTC. Encoded protein: CSASPLYEQYF.

V gene TRBV29-1 combines with J gene TRBJ1-2; 8 nucleotides agree with TRBD1. CDR1 is SQVTM and CDR2 is ANQGSEA in the germline V gene. The ends lost 3 bases at V and 8 bases at J; junction bases unmatched: 8. The CDR3 is 13 amino acids. CDR3 sequence: CSVDQGAALGYTF. The CDR3 bases are TGCAGCGTTGACCAGGGGGCCGCCCTCGGCTACACCTTC.

This rearrangement joins TRBV20-1 to TRBJ2-3; 8 bases are a match to TRBD2. V shed 3 bases and J 6 bases; nucleotides not matched to a gene: 11. Germline V gene lookup returns CDR1 DFQATT and CDR2 SNEGSKA (reference sequence). This CDR3 contains 15 residues. The CDR3 sequence: CSASKFGGERDTQYF. CDR3 nucleotides: TGCAGTGCTAGTAAATTCGGGGGGGAGAGGGATACGCAGTATTTT.

CDR3 loop: CASTAGLATYEQYF. The CDR3 DNA reads as TGTGCCAGCACGGCGGGACTAGCGACCTACGAGCAGTACTTC. V usage is TRBV28 and J usage is TRBJ2-7, with 10 bases aligning to TRBD2. Unmatched junction bases numbered 5, after V lost 7 bases and J lost 2 bases. Germline V gene lookup returns CDR1 MDHEN and CDR2 SYDVKM. This CDR3 comprises 14 residues.

J is TRBJ1-2 and V is TRBV5-1, with 12 bases that match TRBD1. J was trimmed by 8 bases and V by 0 bases; bases with no gene match: 5. CDR3 size: 15 residues. Germline V lookup: CDR1 SGHRS, CDR2 YFSETQ. This chain's CDR3 is CASSLAGTGGEGYTF. The CDR3 DNA is TGCGCCAGCAGCTTGGCAGGGACAGGGGGCGAGGGCTACACCTTC.

The chain links TRBV30 to TRBJ1-1; no reliable D call. CDR3 length: 14 amino acids. Trimming cost V 5 bases and J 1 base, with 14 bases left between them. Germline V lookup: CDR1 GTSNPN, CDR2 SVGIG (reference sequence). The CDR3, as DNA: TGTGCCTGGTCCTTCGGGATCCAGAACACTGAAGCTTTCTTT. Its protein is CAWSFGIQNTEAFF.

The V and J genes are TRBV3-1 (or the pseudogene TRBV3-2) and TRBJ2-7; 11 bases are shared with TRBD2. The germline CDR1 and CDR2 sequences are LGHDT and YNNKEL (reference sequence). CDR3 size: 16 residues. V lost 1 base to trimming and J lost 2 bases; unmatched junction nucleotides: 4. DNA of the CDR3: TGTGCCAGCAGCCAAGGTAGCGGGGGGGAACCCTACGAGCAGTACTTC. This translates into CASSQGSGGEPYEQYF.

V gene TRBV6-2 or TRBV6-3 combines with J gene TRBJ2-5, with 7 bases lining up with TRBD2. This CDR3 has 20 residues. V trimming: 2 bases; J trimming: 0 bases; junction bases outside the gene matches: 18. Looked up from germline, CDR1 is MNHEY and CDR2 is SVGEGT. CDR3 sequence reads: CASSYPPRWERGAYQETQYF. Written as DNA, the CDR3 is TGTGCCAGCAGTTACCCCCCTAGGTGGGAGCGGGGCGCGTACCAAGAGACCCAGTACTTC.

The rearrangement links TRBV3-1 (or the pseudogene TRBV3-2) to TRBJ2-5, with TRBD2 as a possible D gene (5 bases). V was pared by 8 bases and J by 5 bases, with 15 bases between. The CDR3 is 13 residues long. Looked up from germline, CDR1 is LGHDT and CDR2 is YNNKEL (reference sequence). CDR3 sequence: CASEVGGWETQYF. The CDR3 DNA is TGTGCCAGCGAAGTCGGAGGTTGGGAGACCCAGTACTTC.

This chain connects TRBV11-3 to TRBJ1-1; weak D call: TRBD1 (6 bases). Trimming left V 5 bases short and J 5 bases short, with 12 bases between. Germline lookup yields CDR1 SGHNT and CDR2 YENEEA. The CDR3 extends over 13 amino acids. Here the CDR3 DNA reads TGTGCCAGCAGCCCCGGGGGGCTTACTGAAGCTTTCTTT. Translated: CASSPGGLTEAFF.

The rearrangement joins TRBV5-6 to TRBJ1-5; 8 bases agree with TRBD1. The germline V gene encodes CDR1 SGHDT and CDR2 YYEEEE. V was clipped by 1 base and J by 0 bases; unmatched bases: 6. This CDR3 is 17 amino acids long. Here the CDR3 DNA reads TGTGCCAGCAGCTTGACAGGGGGAACCTATAGCAATCAGCCCCAGCATTTT. Its translation is CASSLTGGTYSNQPQHF. Based on the CDR3 plus reference TRBV5-6 and TRBJ1-5, the full variable domain is DAGVTQSPTHLIKTRGQQVTLRCSPKSGHDTVSWYQQALGQGPQFIFQYYEEEERQRGNFPDRFSGHQFPNYSSELNVNALLLGDSALYLCASSLTGGTYSNQPQHFGDGTRLSIL.

This clone has only a few counts. The germline gene is not matched at one end of the junction; a read error may be the cause. The chain links TRBV7-7 to TRBJ2-2; 9 bases are a match to TRBD2. Looked up from germline, CDR1 is SSHAT and CDR2 is FNYEAQ (reference sequence). The CDR3 has 16 residues. CDR3 region: CASSSTGTSLPGELFF. CDR3 DNA sequence: TGTGCTAGCAGTAGTACCGGGACTAGCTTACCGGGGGAGCTGTTTTTT.